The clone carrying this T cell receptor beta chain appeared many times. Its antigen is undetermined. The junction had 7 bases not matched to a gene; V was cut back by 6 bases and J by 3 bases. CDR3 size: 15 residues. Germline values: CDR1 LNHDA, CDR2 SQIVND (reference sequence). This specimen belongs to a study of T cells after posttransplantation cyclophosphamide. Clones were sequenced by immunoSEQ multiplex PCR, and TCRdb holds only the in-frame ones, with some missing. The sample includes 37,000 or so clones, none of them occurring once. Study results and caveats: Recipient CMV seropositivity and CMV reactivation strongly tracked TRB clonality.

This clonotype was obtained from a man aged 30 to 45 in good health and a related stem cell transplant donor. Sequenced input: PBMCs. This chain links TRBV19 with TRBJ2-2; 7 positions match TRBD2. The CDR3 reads CASRSLTSDTGELFF. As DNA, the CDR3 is TGTGCCAGTAGGAGCCTTACTAGCGACACCGGGGAGCTGTTTTTT. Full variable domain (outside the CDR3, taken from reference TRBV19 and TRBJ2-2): DGGITQSPKYLFRKEGQNVTLSCEQNLNHDAMYWYRQDPGQGLRLIYYSQIVNDFQKGDIAEGYSVSREKKESFPLTVTSAQKNPTAFYLCASRSLTSDTGELFFGEGSRLTVL.